This TCR beta chain was recovered during a study of blood T cells in healthy people across ages. The authors ran a second PCR of about 6 to 11 cycles using a sample-barcoded 5' primer and a J-beta primer mix. TCRdb analysed the 5' RACE reads with MiXCR anew, one entry per CDR3 protein. The sample has more than 900,000 distinct CDR3 sequences, 20% to 25% seen once. The CDR3 is made up of 16 amino acids. Trimming cost V 0 bases and J 5 bases, with 13 bases left between them. Germline CDR1 MNHNY, CDR2 SVGAGI (reference sequence). This clonotype was observed a handful of times. The sample also formed part of further work on T cells of mothers and their children. That paper states: Whether related or unrelated, pairs show similar shaping of TCR recombination output by thymic selection.

The sequence came from a girl aged 2-15 years in good health. V is TRBV6-6 and J is TRBJ2-2; the D gene is possibly TRBD1 (6 bases). Sequences were obtained from blood. The CDR3 region is CASSYSKGGETGELFF. The CDR3 DNA follows: TGTGCCAGCAGTTACTCGAAAGGGGGTGAGACCGGGGAGCTGTTTTTT.